Following are 24 T cell receptor beta chains from one sample sequenced in a study of patients and donors after allogeneic stem cell transplantation. MiXCR, run by TCRdb on the RT-PCR reads, gives a single entry per CDR3 protein. Seen here are 10,000 to 15,000 distinct CDR3 sequences, roughly a quarter observed once, and the top ten hold approximately 55%. Sequenced input: blood, either unsorted or a sorted T cell fraction (not recorded which). These receptors all come from a human donor who was either an allogeneic HSCT recipient or a stem cell or donor lymphocyte infusion donor (not recorded which). It is not recorded whose cells these are; they may come from a transplant donor.

The rearrangement links TRBV6-2 or TRBV6-3 to TRBJ2-1; D is undetermined. This CDR3 is built from 14 residues. V gave up 6 bases and J gave up 0 bases, with 9 bases separating them. Germline V lookup: CDR1 MNHEY, CDR2 SVGEGT. As DNA, the CDR3 is TGTGCCAGCAGCTTGACGCGCTCCTACAATGAGCAGTTCTTC. Its protein is CASSLTRSYNEQFF.

This sequence joins TRBV12-3 or TRBV12-4 and TRBJ2-5; 7 bases are a match to TRBD2. This CDR3 has 14 residues. The V segment lost 0 bases and the J segment 4 bases; nucleotides outside the gene matches: 2. CDR3 sequence: CASSLASSGETQYF. The CDR3 coding sequence is TGTGCCAGCAGTTTAGCGTCTAGCGGAGAGACCCAGTACTTC.

This chain uses TRBV5-5 with TRBJ2-7, with TRBD2 matching 7 bases. Germline values: CDR1 SGHKS, CDR2 YYEKEE (reference sequence). The CDR3 length is 16 residues. V was clipped by 1 base and J by 3 bases; unmatched bases: 10. CDR3 sequence reads: CASSLWASGSFYEQYF. CDR3 DNA sequence: TGTGCCAGCAGCTTGTGGGCTAGCGGCTCCTTCTACGAGCAGTACTTC.

This chain joins TRBV7-2 and TRBJ2-2; D not resolved. The CDR3 has 13 amino acids. Trimming took off 4 bases at V and 4 bases at J, with 7 bases between the two ends. Germline V CDR1 and CDR2: SGHTA, FQGNSA. The CDR3 coding sequence is TGTGCCAGCAGCTCACACGGCACCGGGGAGCTGTTTTTT. Translating gives CASSSHGTGELFF. Drawing the rest from reference TRBV7-2 and TRBJ2-2, the complete variable domain is GAGVSQSPSNKVTEKGKDVELRCDPISGHTALYWYRQSLGQGLEFLIYFQGNSAPDKSGLPSDRFSAERTGGSVSTLTIQRTQQEDSAVYLCASSSHGTGELFFGEGSRLTVL.

In its sample, this clonotype was seen a few times. The rearrangement joins TRBV18 to TRBJ2-7; tentative D call: TRBD1 (5 bases). Germline values: CDR1 KGHSH, CDR2 LQKENI. With 5 bases removed from V and 2 bases from J, the gap between germline ends came to 13 bases. CDR3 length: 14 amino acids. This chain's CDR3 is CASSSGPGPYEQYF. The CDR3 coding sequence is TGTGCCAGCTCATCGGGTCCAGGGCCCTACGAGCAGTACTTC. Full variable domain (remainder filled in from reference TRBV18 and TRBJ2-7): NAGVMQNPRHLVRRRGQEARLRCSPMKGHSHVYWYRQLPEEGLKFMVYLQKENIIDESGMPKERFSAEFPKEGPSILRIQQVVRGDSAAYFCASSSGPGPYEQYFGPGTRLTVT.

This clonotype has a count of ten or more. The chain carries TRBV20-1 and TRBJ2-2, with D tentatively TRBD1 (6 bases). Trimming took 5 bases from V and 0 from J, leaving 16 bases between them. The length of the CDR3 is 16 residues. Per the germline V gene, CDR1 is DFQATT and CDR2 is SNEGSKA (reference sequence). This CDR3 is CSAGTNHPSNTGELFF. The CDR3 DNA reads as TGCAGTGCTGGGACAAACCATCCTTCGAACACCGGGGAGCTGTTTTTT.

This chain joins TRBV19 and TRBJ1-5; 7 bases map to TRBD1. J was trimmed by 9 bases and V by 3 bases; bases with no gene match: 14. Germline V gene data show CDR1 as LNHDA and CDR2 as SQIVND (reference sequence). This CDR3 comprises 16 residues. CDR3 protein: CASSMPHGTAGGPQHF. CDR3 coding DNA: TGTGCCAGTAGTATGCCCCACGGGACAGCCGGCGGGCCCCAGCATTTT. Complete variable domain (other parts from reference TRBV19 and TRBJ1-5): DGGITQSPKYLFRKEGQNVTLSCEQNLNHDAMYWYRQDPGQGLRLIYYSQIVNDFQKGDIAEGYSVSREKKESFPLTVTSAQKNPTAFYLCASSMPHGTAGGPQHFGDGTRLSIL.

The genes are TRBV18 and TRBJ2-1; D gene unclear. This CDR3 is 13 amino acids long. Trimming stripped 0 bases from V and 7 bases from J, with 7 bases between. Germline CDR1 reads KGHSH; CDR2 reads LQKENI. In DNA, the CDR3 is TGTGCCAGCTCACCACCGACCGGGAATGAGCAGTTCTTC. Amino acids: CASSPPTGNEQFF.

This clonotype was observed many times. The chain links TRBV6-2 or TRBV6-3 to TRBJ1-5, with D possibly being TRBD1 (5 bases). There are 15 residues in the CDR3. V was pared by 10 bases and J by 1 base, with 17 bases between. Germline V gene data show CDR1 as MNHEY and CDR2 as SVGEGT. The CDR3 loop is CATWGLTRSNQPQHF. CDR3 DNA: TGTGCCACTTGGGGACTCACGAGGAGCAATCAGCCCCAGCATTTT.

This sequence joins TRBV28 and TRBJ1-3; 8 bases line up with TRBD1. CDR3 size: 17 residues. The germline gives CDR1 MDHEN, CDR2 SYDVKM. V was pared by 4 bases and J by 4 bases, with 12 bases of the junction left unmatched. CDR3 sequence reads: CASSSTGAPLRGNTIYF. The DNA of the CDR3 is TGTGCCAGCAGTTCGACAGGGGCGCCGCTGAGGGGAAACACCATATATTTT.

This clonotype was counted a few times. The genes are TRBV5-1 and TRBJ2-4; 10 positions match TRBD2. The junction had 5 bases not matched to a gene; V was cut back by 4 bases and J by 7 bases. CDR3 size: 14 residues. The germline CDR1 and CDR2 sequences are SGHRS and YFSETQ. The CDR3 protein is CASSHSGRTNIQYF. Written as DNA, the CDR3 is TGCGCCAGCAGCCATAGCGGGAGGACGAACATTCAGTACTTC.

This sequence joins TRBV18 and TRBJ1-1; D gene unclear. Trimming removed 1 base from V and 1 base from J, with 7 bases in between. This CDR3 has 14 amino acids. In germline, CDR1 is KGHSH, CDR2 LQKENI. The CDR3 nucleotides are TGTGCCAGCTCACCACGGCCGGGGAACACTGAAGCTTTCTTT. Protein sequence: CASSPRPGNTEAFF.

This clonotype was seen many times. CDR3 DNA: TGCAGTGCTCCTGGGGGGCCCAATCAGCCCCAGCATTTT. Protein sequence: CSAPGGPNQPQHF. The chain carries TRBV20-1 and TRBJ1-5; tentative D call: TRBD1 (6 bases). Germline CDR1 DFQATT, CDR2 SNEGSKA (reference sequence). The CDR3 is made up of 13 amino acids. V lost 5 bases and J 3 bases, leaving 11 bases between the germline ends.

The sample holds a few counts of this clonotype. V and J are TRBV7-9 and TRBJ2-3, with 14 bases identical to TRBD2. CDR1 SEHNR and CDR2 FQNEAQ come from the germline V gene (reference sequence). V gave up 5 bases and J gave up 7 bases; unmatched junction bases: 8. The CDR3 spans 16 residues. The CDR3 nucleotides are TGTGCCAGCAGCGTACGACTAGCGGGAGGGAGTCATACGCAGTATTTT. Protein sequence: CASSVRLAGGSHTQYF.

This clonotype was observed a handful of times. The rearrangement links TRBV7-9 to TRBJ1-3; D not resolved. Per the germline V gene, CDR1 is SEHNR and CDR2 is FQNEAQ (reference sequence). Deletions cut 5 bases from V and 4 bases from J, with 12 bases between. The CDR3 length is 14 residues. CDR3 residues: CASSLSWGGNTIYF. In DNA, the CDR3 is TGTGCCAGCAGCCTCAGCTGGGGAGGAAACACCATATATTTT.

V is TRBV10-3 and J is TRBJ2-7; D tentatively fits TRBD1 or TRBD2 (5 bases each). CDR3 size: 15 residues. Trimming removed 0 bases at V and 0 bases at J, with 9 bases between. Germline CDR1 reads ENHRY; CDR2 reads SYGVKD. Here the CDR3 reads CAISESGTVSYEQYF. In nucleotides, the CDR3 is TGTGCCATCAGTGAGTCAGGGACGGTCTCCTACGAGCAGTACTTC.

For the CDR3, the DNA is TGTGCCAGCAGCTTGGGGCCGGGAGGTGGCAATCAGCCCCAGCATTTT. It encodes CASSLGPGGGNQPQHF. The chain links TRBV5-8 to TRBJ1-5; D is unresolved. V shed 0 bases and J shed 2 bases, with 12 bases lying between them. Looked up from germline, CDR1 is SGHTS and CDR2 is YDEGEE. The length of the CDR3 is 16 residues.

This clonotype was seen many times. The chain employs TRBV29-1 and TRBJ1-2; 7 bases match TRBD1. CDR3 length: 13 residues. The germline V gene has CDR1 SQVTM and CDR2 ANQGSEA. V shed 7 bases and J 1 base; nucleotides not matched to a gene: 6. CDR3 sequence reads: CSGGDSFNYGYTF. The CDR3 coding sequence is TGCAGCGGCGGGGACAGCTTTAACTATGGCTACACCTTC.

The chain recombines TRBV10-3 with TRBJ2-7; no clear D. The length of the CDR3 is 12 residues. Trimming left V 4 bases short and J 0 bases short, with 4 bases between. CDR1 is ENHRY and CDR2 is SYGVKD in the germline V gene. CDR3 DNA: TGTGCCATCAGTGCCAGCTCCTACGAGCAGTACTTC. Translated, it gives CAISASSYEQYF.

The chain combines TRBV24-1 with TRBJ1-1; tentatively, D is TRBD1 (6 bases). The CDR3 totals 15 residues. CDR1 and CDR2 (germline): KGHDR, SFDVKD. V lost 4 bases, J lost 3 bases, and 14 bases lay in between. As DNA, the CDR3 is TGTGCCACCAGTGAGTCAACAGGGAAGGACACTGAAGCTTTCTTT. Amino acids: CATSESTGKDTEAFF.

In its sample, this clonotype was seen a few times. This chain links TRBV4-3 with TRBJ2-6; D uncertain. Trimming stripped 0 bases from V and 0 bases from J, with 15 bases between. This CDR3 spans 19 amino acids. CDR1 and CDR2 from the germline V gene are LGHNA and YSLEER. CDR3 amino acids: CASSQDGPALYSGANVLTF. In nucleotides, the CDR3 is TGCGCCAGCAGCCAAGATGGGCCGGCACTGTACTCTGGGGCCAACGTCCTGACTTTC.

This clonotype was counted only a few times. The J gene is TRBJ1-1, the V gene TRBV5-1; D ambiguous. The CDR3 is 16 amino acids. V was trimmed by 0 bases and J by 1 base, leaving 13 bases between them. Germline values: CDR1 SGHRS, CDR2 YFSETQ. The CDR3 DNA sequence: TGCGCCAGCAGCTTGGCAGTTGGCCGATCGAACACTGAAGCTTTCTTT. This gives the protein CASSLAVGRSNTEAFF.

Written as DNA, the CDR3 is TGTGCCATCAGTTCAGCGGGAGGGGCCACCGGGGAGCTGTTTTTT. This gives the protein CAISSAGGATGELFF. This chain uses TRBV10-3 with TRBJ2-2; 10 bases line up with TRBD2. J lost 4 bases, V lost 5 bases, and 4 bases had no gene match. Germline loops: CDR1 ENHRY, CDR2 SYGVKD. The CDR3 is 15 amino acids.

V gene TRBV6-6 combines with J gene TRBJ2-3; 9 bases are a match to TRBD1. The CDR3 has 15 residues. With V trimmed by 5 bases and J by 0 bases, 3 bases remained unmatched. The V gene's germline CDR1 is MNHNY and CDR2 SVGAGI (reference sequence). The CDR3 loop is CASSAGTGSTDTQYF. For the CDR3, the DNA is TGTGCCAGCAGTGCCGGGACAGGGAGCACAGATACGCAGTATTTT.